The 18 T cell receptor beta chains listed next were all sequenced from one sample in a study of blood T cell repertoires in COVID-19. The table came from immunoSEQ multiplex PCR; TCRdb's copy has only in-frame clones and leaves some out. The data show approximately 82,000 clones, 80% to 90% seen once. The sample was peripheral blood. These receptor sequences come from a man in his 70s with active or convalescent COVID-19.

The genes are TRBV15 and TRBJ2-3; D perhaps matches TRBD2 (6 bases). CDR1 and CDR2 from the germline V gene are LNHNV and YYDKDF (reference sequence). This CDR3 is 14 amino acids long. V dropped 1 base and J dropped 5 bases, with 10 bases sitting between them. The CDR3 is CATSRVKGGDTQYF. CDR3 nucleotides: TGTGCCACCAGCAGAGTGAAGGGAGGAGATACGCAGTATTTT.

This clone has only a few counts. This CDR3 is also generated by other DNA sequences in the sample. This sequence joins TRBV6-5 and TRBJ1-5; the D is unclear. Germline values: CDR1 MNHEY, CDR2 SVGAGI. The CDR3 contains 13 residues. The V and J ends lost 0 bases and 6 bases respectively, with 6 bases between them. CDR3 region: CASSYSGSQPQHF. The CDR3 bases are TGTGCCAGCAGTTACTCGGGGAGTCAGCCCCAGCATTTT.

V usage is TRBV28 and J usage is TRBJ1-6, with D possibly being TRBD1 (6 bases). The length of the CDR3 is 17 residues. Germline CDR1 MDHEN, CDR2 SYDVKM. With 3 bases removed from V and 6 bases from J, the gap between germline ends came to 18 bases. CDR3 DNA: TGTGCCAGCAGTTTTTTCGGTACACAGGGTCTTAATTCACCCCTCCACTTT. Its translation: CASSFFGTQGLNSPLHF.

V gene TRBV5-1 combines with J gene TRBJ2-3; 8 bases are shared with TRBD2. The CDR3 runs 14 residues. Germline V gene lookup returns CDR1 SGHRS and CDR2 YFSETQ. V lost 4 bases and J lost 4; bases outside the gene matches: 5. CDR3 sequence (DNA): TGCGCCAGCAGCATTAGCGGGACCCCAGATACGCAGTATTTT. Translated: CASSISGTPDTQYF.

V and J are TRBV10-3 and TRBJ1-5; TRBD1 matches 8 bases. The CDR3 extends over 16 amino acids. Germline assignment: CDR1 ENHRY and CDR2 SYGVKD. The J segment lost 0 bases and the V segment lost 7 bases, leaving 8 bases of the junction unmatched. In nucleotides, the CDR3 is TGTGCCATCAAAACAGGACAGGGCTATAGCAATCAGCCCCAGCATTTT. It specifies CAIKTGQGYSNQPQHF.

The genes are TRBV15 and TRBJ1-5; D ambiguous. Per germline, CDR1 LNHNV and CDR2 YYDKDF (reference sequence). The CDR3 is made up of 15 amino acids. Trimming pared 0 bases from V and 6 bases from J, leaving 12 bases between. CDR3 DNA sequence: TGTGCCACCAGCAGAGACCCAAAAGGAGGTCAGCCCCAGCATTTT. Translated: CATSRDPKGGQPQHF. Variable domain in full (rest from reference TRBV15 and TRBJ1-5): DAMVIQNPRYQVTQFGKPVTLSCSQTLNHNVMYWYQQKSSQAPKLLFHYYDKDFNNEADTPDNFQSRRPNTSFCFLDIRSPGLGDTAMYLCATSRDPKGGQPQHFGDGTRLSIL.

This chain joins TRBV5-6 and TRBJ2-7; D call uncertain. Germline CDR1 is SGHDT and CDR2 is YYEEEE. The CDR3 consists of 13 residues. The germline V and J ends were trimmed by 0 bases and 2 bases, with 6 bases remaining between them. CDR3 residues: CASSLDRAYEQYF. The CDR3 DNA reads TGTGCCAGCAGCTTGGACAGAGCCTACGAGCAGTACTTC.

This chain joins TRBV19 and TRBJ2-5; 10 bases line up with TRBD1. Germline V gene data show CDR1 as LNHDA and CDR2 as SQIVND (reference sequence). The V and J ends lost 6 bases and 7 bases, in that order; junction bases with no gene match: 11. The CDR3 sequence is 15 residues long. The CDR3, as DNA: TGTGCCAGTAGCACCCAACGGACAGGGGGGGGGACCCAGTACTTC. Its translation: CASSTQRTGGGTQYF.

The J gene is TRBJ2-1, the V gene TRBV28; 8 nucleotides line up with TRBD1. The germline gives CDR1 MDHEN, CDR2 SYDVKM. Unmatched junction bases numbered 8, after V lost 6 bases and J lost 4 bases. CDR3 length equals 15 residues. In nucleotides, the CDR3 is TGTGCCAGCAGGTCCGGACAGGGTACATACAATGAGCAGTTCTTC. Amino acids: CASRSGQGTYNEQFF.

The genes are TRBV15 and TRBJ2-1; 8 nucleotides match TRBD2. The J segment lost 15 bases and the V segment lost 5 bases, leaving 18 bases of the junction unmatched. Germline V gene data show CDR1 as LNHNV and CDR2 as YYDKDF (reference sequence). The CDR3 spans 15 residues. The CDR3 here is CATSDMVGWAGGRFF. The DNA of the CDR3 is TGTGCCACCAGCGACATGGTCGGATGGGCGGGAGGACGGTTCTTC.

The gene calls are TRBV5-1 and TRBJ2-5; 12 nucleotides agree with TRBD1. CDR3 length: 15 amino acids. Germline assignment: CDR1 SGHRS and CDR2 YFSETQ. The trim removed 4 bases at V and 6 bases at J, leaving 7 bases unmatched. The CDR3 nucleotides read TGCGCCAGCAGCCTCGGGACAGGGGGCCGGAAGACCCAGTACTTC. It codes for CASSLGTGGRKTQYF.

This sequence joins TRBV28 and TRBJ1-6; D uncertain. V lost 6 bases and J 10 bases, leaving 22 bases between the germline ends. CDR1 is MDHEN and CDR2 is SYDVKM in the germline V gene. The CDR3 length is 16 residues. CDR3 sequence reads: CASRTRSLTGSSPLHF. The CDR3 region has the DNA TGTGCCAGCAGAACCCGGTCCTTAACGGGAAGCTCACCCCTCCACTTT.

This sequence joins TRBV5-1 and TRBJ1-1, with D maybe TRBD1 (5 bases). The CDR3 covers 15 residues. CDR1 is SGHRS, CDR2 YFSETQ, per germline. Trimming removed 4 bases at V and 0 bases at J, with 13 bases between. The CDR3: CASSPGHSVNTEAFF. DNA for the CDR3: TGCGCCAGCAGCCCCGGACACTCTGTGAACACTGAAGCTTTCTTT. The complete variable domain, with remaining parts taken from reference TRBV5-1 and TRBJ1-1, reads KAGVTQTPRYLIKTRGQQVTLSCSPISGHRSVSWYQQTPGQGLQFLFEYFSETQRNKGNFPGRFSGRQFSNSRSEMNVSTLELGDSALYLCASSPGHSVNTEAFFGQGTRLTVV.

The chain couples TRBV4-2 to TRBJ2-3; 10 bases agree with TRBD1. V shed 2 bases, J shed 4 bases, and the junction held 3 bases outside the gene matches. From germline, CDR1 is LGHNA and CDR2 YNFKEQ. The CDR3 is 15 residues long. The CDR3 DNA follows: TGTGCCAGCAGCCAACTGGGACAGGGGTCAGATACGCAGTATTTT. As protein: CASSQLGQGSDTQYF.

The V gene is TRBV6-5, the J gene TRBJ2-7; D unresolved. Germline values: CDR1 MNHEY, CDR2 SVGAGI. V was pared by 0 bases and J by 7 bases, with 13 bases between. This CDR3 has 14 residues. The CDR3 loop is CASSYSSREREQYF. For the CDR3, the DNA is TGTGCCAGCAGTTACTCGTCACGTGAGAGGGAGCAGTACTTC.

The chain recombines TRBV28 with TRBJ1-1, with TRBD1 matching over 7 bases. Germline V gene data show CDR1 as MDHEN and CDR2 as SYDVKM. The CDR3 consists of 14 residues. V trimming: 3 bases; J trimming: 6 bases; junction bases outside the gene matches: 7. The CDR3 DNA is TGTGCCAGCAGTTTCCCCAGGGGGGTCTCTGAAGCTTTCTTT. Its protein is CASSFPRGVSEAFF.

This clone was recorded only once. The V call is TRBV19, the J call TRBJ2-2, with D tentatively TRBD2 (6 bases). CDR3 size: 15 residues. The V gene's germline CDR1 is LNHDA and CDR2 SQIVND (reference sequence). Trimming stripped 3 bases from V and 0 bases from J, with 8 bases between. CDR3 residues: CASSIRGTNTGELFF. The CDR3 nucleotides read TGTGCCAGTAGTATTCGCGGGACGAACACCGGGGAGCTGTTTTTT. Combining the CDR3 with reference TRBV19 and TRBJ2-2 gives the whole variable domain DGGITQSPKYLFRKEGQNVTLSCEQNLNHDAMYWYRQDPGQGLRLIYYSQIVNDFQKGDIAEGYSVSREKKESFPLTVTSAQKNPTAFYLCASSIRGTNTGELFFGEGSRLTVL.

V and J are TRBV7-3 and TRBJ2-6; 8 positions match TRBD1. V was clipped by 2 bases and J by 2 bases; unmatched bases: 2. The CDR3 sequence is 16 residues long. Germline assignment: CDR1 SGHTA and CDR2 FQGTGA. The CDR3 spells CASSLGTGTGANVLTF. The CDR3, as DNA: TGTGCCAGCAGCTTAGGGACAGGTACTGGGGCCAACGTCCTGACTTTC.